Shown below are 24 T cell receptor beta chains from a single sample sequenced in a study of human T cells and chemical hapten exposure (dated by TCRdb to about 2021). The library relied on RACE. The instrument given in TCRdb is NextSeq 500. TCRdb reprocessing: public reads trimmed at Q25 with fastp, clones called with MiXCR, in-frame beta chains kept. Each record represents a unique CDR3 protein, reported with the most common genes and DNA among its rows. The sample table holds under 200,000 distinct CDR3 sequences, of which just under 30% were seen once. The ten largest clonotypes hold less than 3.5% of the sample. The time point tag for this specimen amounts to: pre-sensitization, week 0. The meaning of the sample's treatment or condition label: therapeutic diphenylcyclopropenone sensitization with weekly scalp DPC. Source: whole blood, taken in connection with sensitization to the hapten diphenylcyclopropenone (DPC). These receptors were collected from a woman aged 25-40 years with alopecia areata. Some clones in this sample may be carry-over from other donors' samples.

This clonotype came up a few times. CDR3 amino acids: CASSARDAGYNEQFF. CDR3 DNA sequence: TGTGCCAGCAGCGCTCGGGACGCAGGATACAATGAGCAGTTCTTC. This chain links TRBV9 with TRBJ2-1, with D perhaps being TRBD1 or TRBD2 (5 bases each). Germline V CDR1 and CDR2: SGDLS, YYNGEE. CDR3 length: 15 amino acids. Trimming pared 3 bases from V and 4 bases from J, leaving 14 bases between.

The CDR3 spells CSARGNSRYEQYF. The CDR3 DNA sequence: TGCAGTGCTAGAGGGAACAGCCGCTACGAGCAGTACTTC. The J gene is TRBJ2-7, the V gene TRBV20-1; D is uncertain. From germline, CDR1 is DFQATT and CDR2 SNEGSKA (reference sequence). V dropped 1 base and J dropped 3 bases, with 10 bases sitting between them. CDR3 size: 13 residues.

The sample holds many counts of this clonotype. The chain recombines TRBV7-9 with TRBJ1-2; a possible D gene is TRBD1 (6 bases). Trimming took 5 bases from V and 3 from J, leaving 10 bases between them. The CDR3 is 13 amino acids. Looked up from germline, CDR1 is SEHNR and CDR2 is FQNEAQ (reference sequence). In DNA, the CDR3 is TGTGCCAGCAGCCCCCAGGGGTACTATGGCTACACCTTC. It yields the protein CASSPQGYYGYTF.

This clonotype was found a few times. This chain links TRBV11-2 with TRBJ2-1; 10 bases fit TRBD2. Looked up from germline, CDR1 is SGHAT and CDR2 is FQNNGV. The CDR3 length is 15 residues. Trimming took 5 bases from V and 4 from J; bases not matched to a gene: 5. This CDR3 is CASSTTSGAYNEQFF. CDR3 sequence (DNA): TGTGCCAGCAGCACCACTAGCGGGGCGTACAATGAGCAGTTCTTC. Supplemented by reference TRBV11-2 and TRBJ2-1, the full variable domain reads EAGVAQSPRYKIIEKRQSVAFWCNPISGHATLYWYQQILGQGPKLLIQFQNNGVVDDSQLPKDRFSAERLKGVDSTLKIQPAKLEDSAVYLCASSTTSGAYNEQFFGPGTRLTVL.

This clonotype was recorded a few times. The chain employs TRBV5-6 and TRBJ2-7; 8 bases are a match to TRBD2. The junction had 14 bases not matched to a gene; V was cut back by 2 bases and J by 7 bases. The germline V gene encodes CDR1 SGHDT and CDR2 YYEEEE. The CDR3 extends over 16 amino acids. The DNA of the CDR3 is TGTGCCAGCAGCTTACGGTCGACGGGAGGGCCTGGAGAGCAGTACTTC. Translating gives CASSLRSTGGPGEQYF.

V gene TRBV2 combines with J gene TRBJ2-7; no definite D call. The CDR3 contains 13 residues. V was pared by 3 bases and J by 2 bases, with 8 bases between. Germline V gene sequence: CDR1 SNHLY, CDR2 FYNNEI. CDR3 bases: TGTGCCAGCAGTGAGGGCGGAACCTACGAGCAGTACTTC. This codes for CASSEGGTYEQYF.

This sequence joins TRBV6-6 and TRBJ2-7; D is perhaps TRBD2 (5 bases). Trimming removed 4 bases at V and 7 bases at J, with 20 bases between. The CDR3 spans 15 residues. The V gene's germline CDR1 is MNHNY and CDR2 SVGAGI (reference sequence). The CDR3 spells CASSLWAGVSGEQYF. The CDR3 nucleotides are TGTGCCAGCAGTTTATGGGCGGGTGTCTCGGGGGAGCAGTACTTC.

The chain recombines TRBV29-1 with TRBJ1-2; D gene ambiguous. This CDR3 comprises 14 residues. The V end lost 4 bases, the J end lost 5 bases, and 17 bases lay between the germline ends. CDR1 and CDR2 from the germline V gene are SQVTM and ANQGSEA. The CDR3 DNA sequence: TGCAGCGTTGTCGGACCTGGGCGAGAGTATGGCTACACCTTC. This sequence encodes CSVVGPGREYGYTF.

The chain has TRBV5-4 and TRBJ2-2; the D is unclear. The germline V and J ends were trimmed by 4 bases and 3 bases, with 10 bases remaining between them. This CDR3 has 14 amino acids. From germline, CDR1 is SGHNT and CDR2 YYREEE (reference sequence). The CDR3 DNA is TGTGCCAGCAGCGCCGCTGCGGACACCGGGGAGCTGTTTTTT. Translated, it gives CASSAAADTGELFF.

This clonotype was detected a few times. The CDR3 region is CSVRWTGSNQPQHF. CDR3 coding DNA: TGCAGCGTTCGCTGGACAGGGAGCAATCAGCCCCAGCATTTT. The chain carries TRBV29-1 and TRBJ1-5; 8 bases map to TRBD1. V shed 5 bases, J shed 1 base, and the junction held 4 bases outside the gene matches. There are 14 residues in the CDR3. Germline V gene data show CDR1 as SQVTM and CDR2 as ANQGSEA.

The J gene is TRBJ2-2, the V gene TRBV7-3; weak D call: TRBD2 (6 bases). The CDR3 runs to 16 residues. From germline, CDR1 is SGHTA and CDR2 FQGTGA. Trimming removed 5 bases at V and 5 bases at J, with 18 bases between. CDR3 nucleotide sequence: TGTGCCAGCAGCCCAGGAGGGTCAATGGTGACCGGGGAGCTGTTTTTT. Protein sequence: CASSPGGSMVTGELFF.

This sequence joins TRBV5-5 and TRBJ2-2; the D call may be TRBD1 or TRBD2 (5 bases each). The ends were cut back, 0 bases at V and 0 bases at J, with 6 bases in the middle. The V gene's germline CDR1 is SGHKS and CDR2 YYEKEE (reference sequence). The length of the CDR3 is 15 residues. The CDR3 DNA is TGTGCCAGCAGCTTGGGGGACCCGAACACCGGGGAGCTGTTTTTT. It encodes CASSLGDPNTGELFF. Based on the CDR3 plus reference TRBV5-5 and TRBJ2-2, the full variable domain is DAGVTQSPTHLIKTRGQQVTLRCSPISGHKSVSWYQQVLGQGPQFIFQYYEKEERGRGNFPDRFSARQFPNYSSELNVNALLLGDSALYLCASSLGDPNTGELFFGEGSRLTVL.

This sequence joins TRBV18 and TRBJ1-1; 8 bases are shared with TRBD1. The germline V gene has CDR1 KGHSH and CDR2 LQKENI. The length of the CDR3 is 14 residues. V lost 3 bases to trimming and J lost 2 bases; unmatched junction nucleotides: 2. The CDR3 nucleotides read TGTGCCAGCTCACCCGACAGGGGCAACACTGAAGCTTTCTTT. It encodes CASSPDRGNTEAFF.

The V and J genes are TRBV4-2 and TRBJ2-7; D is perhaps TRBD1 (5 bases). CDR3 length: 15 amino acids. Germline V gene data show CDR1 as LGHNA and CDR2 as YNFKEQ. V gave up 0 bases and J gave up 1 base, with 10 bases separating them. In nucleotides, the CDR3 is TGTGCCAGCAGCCAAGAGGGGCAGACTTCCTACGAGCAGTACTTC. This gives the protein CASSQEGQTSYEQYF.

The V gene is TRBV18, the J gene TRBJ1-3; D is uncertain. V lost 3 bases to trimming and J lost 2 bases, with 11 bases between them. Germline V gene data show CDR1 as KGHSH and CDR2 as LQKENI. This CDR3 has 15 residues. The CDR3 DNA is TGTGCCAGCTCACCTGGCCACGGTGCTGGAAACACCATATATTTT. This codes for CASSPGHGAGNTIYF.

This chain links TRBV6-8 with TRBJ1-2, with a weak D call TRBD1 (5 bases). Per the germline V gene, CDR1 is MNHGY and CDR2 is SAAAGT. V gave up 0 bases and J gave up 9 bases, with 23 bases separating them. CDR3 length: 17 residues. CDR3 coding DNA: TGTGCCAGCAGTTACTCACCTATCCGGGACTGCCCGGTGAGCTACACCTTC. Its protein is CASSYSPIRDCPVSYTF.

The chain employs TRBV4-1 and TRBJ2-3; tentatively, D is TRBD1 or TRBD2 (5 bases each). Germline V gene sequence: CDR1 MGHRA, CDR2 YSYEKL. Trimming left V 1 base short and J 4 bases short, with 9 bases between. This CDR3 comprises 14 residues. CDR3 in amino acids: CASSQVQGADTQYF. CDR3 bases: TGCGCCAGCAGCCAAGTTCAGGGAGCAGATACGCAGTATTTT.

V gene TRBV28 combines with J gene TRBJ1-3, with 8 bases fitting TRBD1. V dropped 2 bases and J dropped 5; count of bases not matched to a gene: 8. This CDR3 is built from 16 residues. Germline V lookup: CDR1 MDHEN, CDR2 SYDVKM. CDR3 residues: CASSLIDRGRRNTIYF. The DNA for the CDR3 is TGTGCCAGCAGTTTAATTGACAGGGGTCGCAGAAACACCATATATTTT.

The chain is built from TRBV6-1 and TRBJ1-5; 7 bases map to TRBD1. Per the germline V gene, CDR1 is MNHNS and CDR2 is SASEGT. V was pared by 0 bases and J by 4 bases, with 3 bases of the junction left unmatched. CDR3 size: 15 residues. The CDR3 DNA reads as TGTGCCAGCAGTGAAGCGGGGACAGATAATCAGCCCCAGCATTTT. This sequence encodes CASSEAGTDNQPQHF.

The chain couples TRBV27 to TRBJ2-1, with TRBD2 matching 7 bases. V shed 3 bases and J 5 bases; nucleotides not matched to a gene: 10. The CDR3 loop spans 16 amino acids. In germline, CDR1 is MNHEY, CDR2 SMNVEV (reference sequence). For the CDR3, the DNA is TGTGCCAGCAGTTTTTCAGCGGGAACAAATCACAATGAGCAGTTCTTC. It translates to CASSFSAGTNHNEQFF.

CDR3 loop: CASSVGQGPGVRGETQYF. The CDR3 DNA is TGTGCCAGCAGCGTAGGTCAGGGTCCAGGGGTAAGGGGAGAGACCCAGTACTTC. This chain links TRBV9 with TRBJ2-5, with D maybe TRBD1 (6 bases). V lost 0 bases and J lost 4, with 22 bases in between. CDR3 length: 18 amino acids. Germline V gene data show CDR1 as SGDLS and CDR2 as YYNGEE.

The table lists this clonotype with a few counts. The chain is built from TRBV6-6 and TRBJ2-1; TRBD1 might be the D (6 bases). Trimming stripped 0 bases from V and 8 bases from J, with 20 bases between. The germline V gene encodes CDR1 MNHNY and CDR2 SVGAGI (reference sequence). The CDR3 totals 17 residues. This CDR3 reads CASSYSIGQKKGDEQFF. CDR3 DNA sequence: TGTGCCAGCAGTTACTCGATAGGACAGAAAAAGGGCGATGAGCAGTTCTTC.

V gene TRBV28 combines with J gene TRBJ2-7; the D gene is possibly TRBD1 (6 bases). Germline CDR1 and CDR2: MDHEN and SYDVKM. The CDR3 has 13 amino acids. Trimming pared 6 bases from V and 3 bases from J, leaving 12 bases between. CDR3 sequence (DNA): TGTGCCAGCAGCCGGGGACAAGACTACGAGCAGTACTTC. It is translated as CASSRGQDYEQYF.

The sample holds a few counts of this clonotype. V and J are TRBV3-1 and TRBJ2-2; 7 bases are a match to TRBD1. This CDR3 spans 15 amino acids. Germline trimming cut 4 bases from V and 3 bases from J; bases unmatched to any gene: 5. The germline V gene has CDR1 LGHDT and CDR2 YNNKEL (reference sequence). The CDR3 sequence is CASSRTGVDTGELFF. The CDR3 DNA sequence: TGTGCCAGCAGCCGAACAGGGGTGGACACCGGGGAGCTGTTTTTT.